This TCR beta chain derives from a study of Graves' ophthalmopathy and Graves' hyperthyroidism (dated by TCRdb to the late 2010s). Concerning the study at large: Peripheral blood samples were taken at the time of initial diagnosis, before any treatment was given. The study used TCR beta repertoire signatures to distinguish Graves' ophthalmopathy from Graves' hyperthyroidism and to predict progression to ophthalmopathy. In total, approximately 140 blood samples were TCR-sequenced: 43 ophthalmopathy, some 75 hyperthyroidism and about 17 hyperthyroidism-to-ophthalmopathy patients. To explore V-J signatures that separate ophthalmopathy from hyperthyroidism, a discovery set of about a hundred patients was enrolled, consisting of fewer than 45 with ophthalmopathy and roughly 60 with stable hyperthyroidism. An independent validation cohort was composed of fewer than 20 hyperthyroidism patients and over 15 patients who later progressed from hyperthyroidism to ophthalmopathy. In about six hyperthyroidism patients, the T-cell repertoire of thyroid tissue was compared with the T-cell repertoire of blood. Following sample collection, hyperthyroidism patients were given methimazole at a starting dose of 30 mg daily, and ophthalmopathy patients were given high-dose intravenous methylprednisolone. The 90 to 100 discovery patients were randomly split 7:3 into training and test sets. Broader findings and caveats from the paper: In validation, the model predicted ophthalmopathy progression with 70.59% sensitivity and 72% to 80% specificity; some 13 predicted patients were CT-confirmed with GO in a median of around 6 months. Sample size was not predetermined statistically, and investigators were not blinded to group allocation. Most of the expanded thyroid clonotypes with a frequency above 0.001 were also detected in blood, and it was suggested that the thyroid immune response may be reflected by blood repertoires. In cross-validation, the 13-signature model distinguished ophthalmopathy from stable hyperthyroidism with just over 85% sensitivity and 81.08% specificity, and in the test set the corresponding values were about 80% and 75%.

TCR beta CDR3 regions were amplified from RNA transcripts for repertoire sequencing. A first-round RT-PCR used HTBI primers with the Qiagen OneStep RT-PCR kit, followed by a second-round multiplex PCR, size selection and purification. Libraries were sequenced paired-end with 100 bp reads on an Illumina HiSeq2000. The paper's processing steps were these. Reads were processed with SOAPnuke, discarding reads with adapters, uncalled bases, mean Phred below 15, or no exact constant-primer or identifier match. COPE v1.2.5 was used to merge the high-quality paired reads. Clonotypes were defined as unique nucleotide sequences and were aligned to IMGT TRB V, D and J references using MiTCR v1.1. The analysis was limited to V-J combinations with a frequency above 0.0001, which together covered 99% to 99.2% of repertoires. For each V-J combination, a TCR clonal expansion and chaos score was defined as the ratio of F50 clonal expansion to chaos observed in the TCRdist matrix. Welch's t-statistics and random forest were used to narrow the features down to around twelve V-J combinations, which were then fed into a naive Bayes classifier. The similarity between thyroid and blood repertoires was quantified using the Morisita-Horn index. TCRdb applied fastp at Q25 and MiXCR to the public reads, then kept only in-frame beta chains. All rows with the same CDR3 protein become a single entry with the most common DNA and genes. The V and J calls shown here were made by TCRdb, not taken from the authors' results. Counted in this sample were about 220,000 distinct CDR3 sequences; roughly 21% of them appeared once. The ten largest clonotypes hold roughly 45% of the sample.

Ophthalmopathy patients were characterized by moderately to severely active disease, a Clinical Activity Score of at least 3, a NOSPECS grade of at least 4, and a disease duration under 3 months. Anyone with other autoimmune diseases, uncontrolled infections, pregnancy or lactation was excluded from the study. Diagnosis was based on clinical symptoms, serum thyroxine, TRAb, thyroid ultrasound and orbital computed tomography. Ficoll-Paque density gradient centrifugation was used to isolate PBMCs from 9.5 to 10 ml of fresh peripheral blood. Total RNA was extracted with Trizol reagent and quality-checked on an Agilent 2100 Bioanalyzer. In this sample, this clonotype turned up many times. Its antigen is still unknown. Given the absence of the conserved phenylalanine or tryptophan at the CDR3 end, a read error is likely. The source of this sequence is a woman between 45 and 65 years old with Graves' ophthalmopathy. Donor details come from another sample of the same person, matched by shared clones. The sequenced sample consisted of peripheral blood.

The DNA is as follows: TGCGCCAGCAGTGAGAGTAGACAGTTTGACACCGGGGAGCTGTTTTCT. Its protein reads: CASSESRQFDTGELFS. The sequence joins TRBV10-2 to TRBJ2-2; the D gene is possibly TRBD1, with 5 bases matching. Reading the germline V gene gives CDR1 WSHSY and CDR2 SAAADI. Trimming removed 2 bases from V and 3 bases from J, leaving 13 bases between the germline ends. The CDR3 spans 16 residues, counting both ends. Only CDR3 DNA remains: 48 bases, in frame from the first base.